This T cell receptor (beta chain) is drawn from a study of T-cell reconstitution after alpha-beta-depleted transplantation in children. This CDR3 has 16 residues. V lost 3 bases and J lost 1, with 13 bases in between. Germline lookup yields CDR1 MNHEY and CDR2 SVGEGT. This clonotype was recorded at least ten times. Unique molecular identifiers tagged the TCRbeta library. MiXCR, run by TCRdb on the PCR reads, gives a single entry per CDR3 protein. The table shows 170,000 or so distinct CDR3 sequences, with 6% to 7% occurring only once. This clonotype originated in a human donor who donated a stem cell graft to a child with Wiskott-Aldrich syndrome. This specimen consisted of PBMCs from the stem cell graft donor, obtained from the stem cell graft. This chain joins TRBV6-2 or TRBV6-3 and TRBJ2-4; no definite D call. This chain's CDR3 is CASSYDPGSAKNIQYF. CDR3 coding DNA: TGTGCCAGCAGTTATGACCCCGGATCGGCCAAAAACATTCAGTACTTC.